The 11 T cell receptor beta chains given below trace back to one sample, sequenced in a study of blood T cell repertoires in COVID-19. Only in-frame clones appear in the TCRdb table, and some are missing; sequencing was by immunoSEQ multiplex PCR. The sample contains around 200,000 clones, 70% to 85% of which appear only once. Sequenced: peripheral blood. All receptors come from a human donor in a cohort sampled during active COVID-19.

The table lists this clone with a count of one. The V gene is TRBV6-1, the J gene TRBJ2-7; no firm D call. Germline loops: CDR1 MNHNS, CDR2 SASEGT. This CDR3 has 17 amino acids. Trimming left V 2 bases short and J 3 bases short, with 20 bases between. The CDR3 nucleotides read TGTGCCAGCAGTGAATTCACAATCGGCAGGCGAATCTACGAGCAGTACTTC. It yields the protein CASSEFTIGRRIYEQYF.

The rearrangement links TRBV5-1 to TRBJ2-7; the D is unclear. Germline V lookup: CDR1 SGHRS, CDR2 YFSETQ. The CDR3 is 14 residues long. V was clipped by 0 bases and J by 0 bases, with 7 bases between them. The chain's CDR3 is CASSLGATSYEQYF. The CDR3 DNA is TGCGCCAGCAGCTTGGGAGCCACCTCCTACGAGCAGTACTTC.

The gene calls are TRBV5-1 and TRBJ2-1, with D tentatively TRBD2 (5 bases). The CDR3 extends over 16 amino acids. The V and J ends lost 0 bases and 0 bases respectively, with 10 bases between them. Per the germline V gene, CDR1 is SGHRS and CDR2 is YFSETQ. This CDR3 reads CASSLVMGSSYNEQFF. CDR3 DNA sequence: TGCGCCAGCAGCTTGGTTATGGGGAGCTCCTACAATGAGCAGTTCTTC.

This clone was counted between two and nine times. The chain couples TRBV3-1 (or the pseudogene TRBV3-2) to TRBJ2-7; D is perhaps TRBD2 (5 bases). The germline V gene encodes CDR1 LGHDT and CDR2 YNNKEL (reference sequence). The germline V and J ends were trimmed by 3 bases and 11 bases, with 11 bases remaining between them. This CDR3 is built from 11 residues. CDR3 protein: CASSHSGREYF. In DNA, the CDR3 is TGTGCCAGCAGCCACTCGGGAAGAGAGTACTTC.

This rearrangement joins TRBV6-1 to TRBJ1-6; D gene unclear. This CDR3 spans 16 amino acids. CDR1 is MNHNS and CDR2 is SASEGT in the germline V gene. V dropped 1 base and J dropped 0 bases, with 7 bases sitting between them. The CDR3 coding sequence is TGTGCCAGCAGTGAAGTCGGGAGCTCCTATAATTCACCCCTCCACTTT. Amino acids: CASSEVGSSYNSPLHF.

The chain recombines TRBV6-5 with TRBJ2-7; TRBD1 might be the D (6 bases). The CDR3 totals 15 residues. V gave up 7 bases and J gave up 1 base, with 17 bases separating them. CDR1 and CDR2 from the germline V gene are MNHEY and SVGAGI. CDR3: CASTPRRGGSYEQYF. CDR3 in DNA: TGTGCCAGCACCCCGCGACGAGGGGGATCCTACGAGCAGTACTTC.

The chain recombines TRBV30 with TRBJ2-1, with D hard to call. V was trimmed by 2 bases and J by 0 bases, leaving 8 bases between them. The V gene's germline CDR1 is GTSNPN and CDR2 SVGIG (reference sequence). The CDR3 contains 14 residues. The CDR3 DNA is TGTGCCTGGAGTCGCATGAGCTCCTACAATGAGCAGTTCTTC. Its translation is CAWSRMSSYNEQFF.

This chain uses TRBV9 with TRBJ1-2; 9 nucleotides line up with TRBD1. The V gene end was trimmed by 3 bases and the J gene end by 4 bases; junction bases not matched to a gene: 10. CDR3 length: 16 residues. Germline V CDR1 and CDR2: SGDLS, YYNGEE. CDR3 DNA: TGTGCCAGCAGCGCGCACCGGGACAGGGACTTCTATGGCTACACCTTC. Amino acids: CASSAHRDRDFYGYTF.

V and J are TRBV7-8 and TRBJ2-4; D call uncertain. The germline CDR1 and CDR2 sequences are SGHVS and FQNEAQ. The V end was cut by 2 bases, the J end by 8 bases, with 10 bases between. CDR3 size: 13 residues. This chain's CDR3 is CASSLSVIDIQYF. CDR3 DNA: TGTGCCAGCAGCTTAAGCGTCATCGACATTCAGTACTTC.

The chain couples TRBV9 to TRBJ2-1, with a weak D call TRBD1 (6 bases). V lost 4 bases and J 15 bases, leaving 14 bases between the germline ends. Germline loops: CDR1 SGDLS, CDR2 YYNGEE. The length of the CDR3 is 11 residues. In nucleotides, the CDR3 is TGTGCCAGCAGCTCTAGGGGGATGCGGTTCTTC. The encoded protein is CASSSRGMRFF.

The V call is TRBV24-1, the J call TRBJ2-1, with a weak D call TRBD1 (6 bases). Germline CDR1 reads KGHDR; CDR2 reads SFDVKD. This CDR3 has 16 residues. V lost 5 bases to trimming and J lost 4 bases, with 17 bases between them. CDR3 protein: CATSAGTGTHYNEQFF. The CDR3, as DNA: TGTGCCACCAGTGCTGGGACCGGGACACATTACAATGAGCAGTTCTTC.